The entry that follows covers one T cell receptor beta chain sequence. What it recognizes is unknown. This sample stems from a study of T cell responses to AZD1222 COVID-19 vaccine. Study-wide results and limits: Increases in Spike-specific TCR breadth and depth were seen after two AZD1222 doses. CD4 TCRs linked to vaccination spanned spike, dominating at 160-218 and 743-854.

Sequencing used immunoSEQ multiplex PCR; TCRdb keeps in-frame clones, though not all of them. This repertoire shows approximately 100,000 clones, 90% found once; its top ten account for approximately 1.3%. The source of this sequence is an adult in good health. Sequencing was performed on peripheral blood, taken on day 0 of AZD1222 vaccination.

The DNA of the CDR3 is TGCAGCGTCGGGGGGGAGCGAGAAGCTTTCTTT. It codes for CSVGGEREAFF. This rearrangement joins TRBV29-1 to TRBJ1-1; tentatively, D is TRBD1 (5 bases). The CDR3 is 11 residues long. Germline V gene sequence: CDR1 SQVTM, CDR2 ANQGSEA. The ends were cut back, 6 bases at V and 8 bases at J, with 13 bases in the middle.